What follows describes a single T cell receptor beta chain. This record belongs to a study of blood T cell repertoires in COVID-19. Overall study: Material from acute and convalescent COVID-19 was sourced from the United States, Italy and Spain. T cells, B-cell-depleted T cells, or PBMCs supplied cDNA or gDNA.

Looked up from germline, CDR1 is LNHDA and CDR2 is SQIVND (reference sequence). V was clipped by 6 bases and J by 6 bases; unmatched bases: 5. CDR3 length equals 13 residues. Measured with immunoSEQ multiplex PCR; TCRdb has only the in-frame clones, and not every one. The table records about 250,000 clones, 85% to 90% of them present only once. Cohort assignment relied on participant-reported clinical history. The source is a young woman with acute COVID-19. This chain links TRBV19 with TRBJ1-2, with TRBD1 identical over 9 bases. The sample consisted of PBMCs or T cells enriched from blood (not recorded which). CDR3 nucleotides: TGTGCCAGTAGCCTATGGACAGGGGATGGCTACACCTTC. Protein product: CASSLWTGDGYTF. Complete variable domain (other parts from reference TRBV19 and TRBJ1-2): DGGITQSPKYLFRKEGQNVTLSCEQNLNHDAMYWYRQDPGQGLRLIYYSQIVNDFQKGDIAEGYSVSREKKESFPLTVTSAQKNPTAFYLCASSLWTGDGYTFGSGTRLTVV.